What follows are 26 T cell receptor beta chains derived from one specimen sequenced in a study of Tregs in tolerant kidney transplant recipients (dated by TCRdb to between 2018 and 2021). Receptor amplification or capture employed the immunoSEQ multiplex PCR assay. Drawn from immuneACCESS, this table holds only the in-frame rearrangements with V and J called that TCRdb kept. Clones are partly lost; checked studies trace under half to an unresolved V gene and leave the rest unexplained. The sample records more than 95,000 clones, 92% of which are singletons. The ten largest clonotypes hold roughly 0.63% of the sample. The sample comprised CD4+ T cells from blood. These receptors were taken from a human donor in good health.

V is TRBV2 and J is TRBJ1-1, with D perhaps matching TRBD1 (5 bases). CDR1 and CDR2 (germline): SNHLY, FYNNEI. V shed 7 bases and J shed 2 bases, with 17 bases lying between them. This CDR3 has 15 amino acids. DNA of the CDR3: TGTGCCAGCACCTTTCAAGGGGTACTTAACACTGAAGCTTTCTTT. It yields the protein CASTFQGVLNTEAFF. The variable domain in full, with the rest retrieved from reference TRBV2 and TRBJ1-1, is EPEVTQTPSHQVTQMGQEVILRCVPISNHLYFYWYRQILGQKVEFLVSFYNNEISEKSEIFDDQFSVERPDGSNFTLKIRSTKLEDSAMYFCASTFQGVLNTEAFFGQGTRLTVV.

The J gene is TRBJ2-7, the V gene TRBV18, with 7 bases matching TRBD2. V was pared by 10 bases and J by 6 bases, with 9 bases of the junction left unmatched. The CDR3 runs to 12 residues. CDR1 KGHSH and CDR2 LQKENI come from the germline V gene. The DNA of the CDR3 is TGTGCCATCGACGGGGGGTTCGGCGAGCAGTACTTC. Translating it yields CAIDGGFGEQYF. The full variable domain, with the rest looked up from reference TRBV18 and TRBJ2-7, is NAGVMQNPRHLVRRRGQEARLRCSPMKGHSHVYWYRQLPEEGLKFMVYLQKENIIDESGMPKERFSAEFPKEGPSILRIQQVVRGDSAAYFCAIDGGFGEQYFGPGTRLTVT.

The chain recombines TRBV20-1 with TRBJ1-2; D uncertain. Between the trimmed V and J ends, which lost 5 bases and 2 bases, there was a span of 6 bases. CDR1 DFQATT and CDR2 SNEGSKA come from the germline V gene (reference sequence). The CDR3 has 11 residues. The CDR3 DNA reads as TGCAGTGCTGCCGGGAACTATGGCTACACCTTC. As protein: CSAAGNYGYTF.

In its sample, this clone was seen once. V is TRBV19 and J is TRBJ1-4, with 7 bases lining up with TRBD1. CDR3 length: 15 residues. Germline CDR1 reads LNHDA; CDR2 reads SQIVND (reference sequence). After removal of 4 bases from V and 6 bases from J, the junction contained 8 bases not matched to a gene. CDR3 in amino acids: CASSRDSPGHEKLFF. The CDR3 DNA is TGTGCCAGTAGTAGGGACAGCCCGGGGCATGAAAAACTGTTTTTT.

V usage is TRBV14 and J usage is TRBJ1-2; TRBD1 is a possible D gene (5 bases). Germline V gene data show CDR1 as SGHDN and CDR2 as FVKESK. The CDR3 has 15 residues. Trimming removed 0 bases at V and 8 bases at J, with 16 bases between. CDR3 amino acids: CASSQDYSGLAGYTF. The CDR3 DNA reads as TGTGCCAGCAGCCAAGATTACTCGGGACTGGCCGGCTACACCTTC.

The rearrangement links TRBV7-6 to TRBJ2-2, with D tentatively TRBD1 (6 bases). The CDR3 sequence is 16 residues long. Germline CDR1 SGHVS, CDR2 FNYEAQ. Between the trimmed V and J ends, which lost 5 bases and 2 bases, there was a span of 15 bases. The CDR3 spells CASSAAGTSNTGELFF. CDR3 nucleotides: TGTGCCAGCAGCGCCGCCGGGACATCCAACACCGGGGAGCTGTTTTTT.

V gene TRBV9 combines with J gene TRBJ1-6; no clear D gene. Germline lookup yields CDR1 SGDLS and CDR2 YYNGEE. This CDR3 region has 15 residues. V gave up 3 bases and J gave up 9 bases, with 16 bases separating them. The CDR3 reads CASSAQPSSGSPLHF. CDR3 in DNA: TGTGCCAGCAGCGCACAACCTTCTTCGGGTTCACCCCTCCACTTT.

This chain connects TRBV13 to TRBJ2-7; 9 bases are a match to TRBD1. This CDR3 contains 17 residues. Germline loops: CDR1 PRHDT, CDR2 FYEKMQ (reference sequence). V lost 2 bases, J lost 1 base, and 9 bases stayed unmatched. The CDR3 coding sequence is TGTGCCAGCAGCTTACCGACGACAGGGGGTTTTTCCTACGAGCAGTACTTC. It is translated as CASSLPTTGGFSYEQYF.

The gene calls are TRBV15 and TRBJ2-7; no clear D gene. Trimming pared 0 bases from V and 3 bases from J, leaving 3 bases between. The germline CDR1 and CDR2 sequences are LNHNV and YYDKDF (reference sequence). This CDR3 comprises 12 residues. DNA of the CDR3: TGTGCCACCAGCAGAGATCGCTACGAGCAGTACTTC. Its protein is CATSRDRYEQYF.

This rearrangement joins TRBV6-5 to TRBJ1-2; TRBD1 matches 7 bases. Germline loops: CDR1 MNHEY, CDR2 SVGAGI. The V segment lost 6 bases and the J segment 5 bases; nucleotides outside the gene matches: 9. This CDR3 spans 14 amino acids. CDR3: CASRREDRQYGYTF. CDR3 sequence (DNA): TGTGCCAGCAGAAGGGAGGACAGGCAGTATGGCTACACCTTC.

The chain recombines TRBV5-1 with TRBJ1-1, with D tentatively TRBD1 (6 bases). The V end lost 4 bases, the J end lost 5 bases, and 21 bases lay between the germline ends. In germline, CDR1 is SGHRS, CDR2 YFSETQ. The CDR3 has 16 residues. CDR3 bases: TGCGCCAGCAGCGCCGAGCAGGGGAGGCTAGGGACTGAAGCTTTCTTT. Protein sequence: CASSAEQGRLGTEAFF.

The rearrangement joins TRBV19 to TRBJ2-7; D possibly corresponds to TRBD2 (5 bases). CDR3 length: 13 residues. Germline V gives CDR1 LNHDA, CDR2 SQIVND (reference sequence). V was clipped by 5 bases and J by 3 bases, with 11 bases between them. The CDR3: CASSLGGGYEQYF. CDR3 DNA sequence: TGTGCCAGTAGTCTAGGAGGAGGCTACGAGCAGTACTTC.

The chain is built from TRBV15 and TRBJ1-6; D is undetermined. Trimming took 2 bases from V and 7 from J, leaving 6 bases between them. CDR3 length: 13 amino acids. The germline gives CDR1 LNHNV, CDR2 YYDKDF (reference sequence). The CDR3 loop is CATSRQDNSPLHF. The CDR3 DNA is TGTGCCACCAGCAGACAAGACAATTCACCCCTCCACTTT.

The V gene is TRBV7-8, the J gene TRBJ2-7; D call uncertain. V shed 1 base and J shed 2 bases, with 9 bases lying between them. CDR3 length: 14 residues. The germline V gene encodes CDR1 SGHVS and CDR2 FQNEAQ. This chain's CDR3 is CASSLVTPAYEQYF. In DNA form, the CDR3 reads TGTGCCAGCAGCTTAGTGACTCCAGCCTACGAGCAGTACTTC.

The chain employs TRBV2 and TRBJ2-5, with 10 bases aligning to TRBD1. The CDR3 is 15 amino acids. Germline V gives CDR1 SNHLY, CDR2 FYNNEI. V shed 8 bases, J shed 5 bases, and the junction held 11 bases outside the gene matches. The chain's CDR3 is CASGTGTGVSETQYF. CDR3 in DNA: TGTGCCAGCGGCACCGGGACAGGGGTTTCGGAGACCCAGTACTTC.

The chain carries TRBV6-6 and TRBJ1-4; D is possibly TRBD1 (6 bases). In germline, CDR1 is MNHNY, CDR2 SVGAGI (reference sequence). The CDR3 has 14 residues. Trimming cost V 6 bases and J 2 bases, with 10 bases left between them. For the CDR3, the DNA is TGTGCCAGCAGACAAGGGGGTACTAATGAAAAACTGTTTTTT. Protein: CASRQGGTNEKLFF.

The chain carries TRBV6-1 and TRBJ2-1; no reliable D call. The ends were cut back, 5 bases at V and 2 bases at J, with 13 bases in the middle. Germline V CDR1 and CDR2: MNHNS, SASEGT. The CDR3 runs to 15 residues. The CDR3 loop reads CASSSRHSTYNEQFF. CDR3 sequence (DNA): TGTGCCAGCAGTTCCAGACATTCCACCTACAATGAGCAGTTCTTC.

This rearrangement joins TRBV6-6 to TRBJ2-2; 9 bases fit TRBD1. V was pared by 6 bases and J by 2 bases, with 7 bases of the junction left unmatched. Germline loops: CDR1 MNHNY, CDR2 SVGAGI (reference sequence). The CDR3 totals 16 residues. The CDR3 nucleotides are TGTGCCAGCAGGACCCTGGGACAGGGAAACACCGGGGAGCTGTTTTTT. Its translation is CASRTLGQGNTGELFF.

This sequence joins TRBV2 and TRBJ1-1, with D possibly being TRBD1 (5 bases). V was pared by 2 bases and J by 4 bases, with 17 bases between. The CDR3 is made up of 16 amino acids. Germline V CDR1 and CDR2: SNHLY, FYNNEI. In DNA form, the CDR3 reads TGTGCCAGCAGTGAAAGGGTCCTGGGCGGGGGCACTGAAGCTTTCTTT. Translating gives CASSERVLGGGTEAFF.

CDR3 protein: CASRTSGRAYNEQFF. Here the CDR3 DNA reads TGTGCCAGCAGGACTAGCGGGAGGGCCTACAATGAGCAGTTCTTC. The chain has TRBV2 and TRBJ2-1; 14 bases are a match to TRBD2. The CDR3 covers 15 residues. V lost 6 bases to trimming and J lost 2 bases; unmatched junction nucleotides: 0. Germline V lookup: CDR1 SNHLY, CDR2 FYNNEI.

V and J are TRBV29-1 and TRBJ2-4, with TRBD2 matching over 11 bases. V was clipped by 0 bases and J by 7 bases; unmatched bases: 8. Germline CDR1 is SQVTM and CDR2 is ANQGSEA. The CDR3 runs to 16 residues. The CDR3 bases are TGCAGCGTTGAAGATTCTAGCGGGAGGATAGGGAACATTCAGTACTTC. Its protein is CSVEDSSGRIGNIQYF.

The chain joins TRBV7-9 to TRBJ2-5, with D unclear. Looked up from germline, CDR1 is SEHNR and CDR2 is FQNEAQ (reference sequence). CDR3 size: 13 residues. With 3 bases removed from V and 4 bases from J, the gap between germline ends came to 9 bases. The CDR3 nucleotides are TGTGCCAGCAGCTTTTGGCTAGGAGAGACCCAGTACTTC. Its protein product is CASSFWLGETQYF.

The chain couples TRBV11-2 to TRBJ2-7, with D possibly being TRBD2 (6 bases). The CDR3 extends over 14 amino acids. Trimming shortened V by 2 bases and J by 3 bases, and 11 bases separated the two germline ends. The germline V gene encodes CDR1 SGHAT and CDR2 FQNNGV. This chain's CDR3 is CASSLRRGSYEQYF. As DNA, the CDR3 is TGTGCCAGCAGCTTACGTCGGGGGAGCTACGAGCAGTACTTC.

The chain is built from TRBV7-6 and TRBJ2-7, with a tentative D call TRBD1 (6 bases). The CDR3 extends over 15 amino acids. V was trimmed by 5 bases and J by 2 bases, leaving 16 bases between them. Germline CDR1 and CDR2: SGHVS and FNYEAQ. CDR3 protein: CASSNSRGSTYEQYF. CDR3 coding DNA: TGTGCCAGCAGCAATAGCAGGGGTTCCACCTACGAGCAGTACTTC.

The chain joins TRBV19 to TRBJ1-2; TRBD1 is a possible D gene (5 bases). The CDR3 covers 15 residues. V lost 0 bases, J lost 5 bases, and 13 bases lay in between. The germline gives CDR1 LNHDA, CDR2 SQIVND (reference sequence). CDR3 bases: TGTGCCAGTAGTATAGATGGCAGGGCGCGGTATGGCTACACCTTC. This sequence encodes CASSIDGRARYGYTF.

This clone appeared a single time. CDR3 sequence (DNA): TGTGCCAGACTCCGGGACAGGGGTTATAGCAATCAGCCCCAGCATTTT. This translates into CARLRDRGYSNQPQHF. V is TRBV21-1 and J is TRBJ1-5; the D call TRBD1 from the table was never checked on the DNA. TRBV21-1 is a documented pseudogene. The CDR3 has 16 residues.